This T cell receptor (beta chain) was profiled in a study of early T cells in non-severe SARS-CoV-2 infection. In the study overall: Alpha and beta chains were unpaired, from unsorted whole-blood bulk RNA.

The CDR3 is 11 amino acids. The germline V and J ends were trimmed by 6 bases and 2 bases, with 3 bases remaining between them. Tagging with unique molecular identifiers was applied to individual cDNA molecules. TCRdb independently ran MiXCR on the 5' RACE reads; one entry per CDR3 protein. This repertoire shows roughly 69,000 distinct CDR3 sequences, 9% to 10% found once; its top ten account for roughly a sixth. Study results and caveats: Matching results from VDJdb favored anti-spike CD8 responses, leaving private and CD4 specificities undetected.

This clonotype was found many times. What it recognizes is unknown. The source of this sequence is an adult who was a healthcare worker with PCR-confirmed SARS-CoV-2 infection or an uninfected control (not recorded which). V usage is TRBV12-3 or TRBV12-4 and J usage is TRBJ2-3; D is uncertain. The sequencing here drew on whole blood, taken at baseline. CDR3 DNA sequence: TGTGCCAGCAGCAACACAGATACGCAGTATTTT. Translated: CASSNTDTQYF.